This record covers a single T cell receptor beta chain. Its antigen is undetermined. The method was immunoSEQ multiplex PCR; TCRdb's version includes in-frame clones alone and lacks a portion of them. The sample shows 120,000 or so clones, 85% to 90% of them seen only once. These data are taken from a study of T cell responses to AZD1222 COVID-19 vaccine. Study results and limitations: Spike-specific TCR repertoires showed rising breadth and depth after two AZD1222 doses. Seropositive at baseline were only 5 to 7 AZD1222 recipients. Within unmutated variant regions lay the reported targets of nearly half of spike-specific TCRs. White British ancestry dominated among donors, who included more females, and clonal diversity was possibly underestimated.

After removal of 4 bases from V and 6 bases from J, the junction contained 3 bases not matched to a gene. The CDR3 runs to 14 residues. CDR1 is SGHDT, CDR2 YYEEEE, per germline. Sequencing was performed on peripheral blood, taken 28 days after the second AZD1222 dose. V usage is TRBV5-6 and J usage is TRBJ2-2; TRBD1 agrees at 10 bases. The sequence derives from an adult who received the AZD1222 COVID-19 vaccine. This CDR3 reads CASSPGQGAGELFF. The CDR3 DNA reads TGTGCCAGCAGCCCCGGACAGGGGGCCGGGGAGCTGTTTTTT.